Detailed here is one T cell receptor (beta chain). This record belongs to a study of blood T cells in healthy people across ages. Alongside a J-beta primer mix, a sample-barcoded 5' primer served in a second PCR lasting about 6 to 11 cycles. In TCRdb, the 5' RACE reads were re-called with MiXCR into one record per CDR3 protein. The table has 730,000 or so distinct CDR3 sequences, around 40% seen once. CDR3 size: 16 residues. V gave up 5 bases and J gave up 0 bases; unmatched junction bases: 6. Germline loops: CDR1 SNHLY, CDR2 FYNNEI. Every donor provided approximately 10 milliliters of peripheral blood.

V is TRBV2 and J is TRBJ1-5, with 8 bases lining up with TRBD1. This TCR was recovered from a woman aged 55-75 years in good health. Sequencing was done on a sample of blood. The DNA of the CDR3 is TGTGCCAGCAGTCCTACAGGGGGAGATAGCAATCAGCCCCAGCATTTT. This gives the protein CASSPTGGDSNQPQHF. The variable domain in full, completed from reference TRBV2 and TRBJ1-5, reads EPEVTQTPSHQVTQMGQEVILRCVPISNHLYFYWYRQILGQKVEFLVSFYNNEISEKSEIFDDQFSVERPDGSNFTLKIRSTKLEDSAMYFCASSPTGGDSNQPQHFGDGTRLSIL.